The 30 T cell receptor beta chains presented below share a single source sample, sequenced in a study of T-cell reconstitution after alpha-beta-depleted transplantation in children. The TCRbeta library was prepared with unique molecular identifiers. TCRdb reprocessed the PCR reads via MiXCR and lists one record per CDR3 protein. Seen here are 250,000 to 300,000 distinct CDR3 sequences, 9.5% to 10% observed once, and the top ten hold over 9.5%. The source material was PBMCs from the stem cell graft donor, sampled from the stem cell graft. Receptor source: a human donor who donated a stem cell graft to a child with SCID.

This chain links TRBV12-3 or TRBV12-4 with TRBJ2-7; TRBD2 is a possible D gene (5 bases). Trimming removed 10 bases at V and 6 bases at J, with 19 bases between. The CDR3 spans 13 residues. The CDR3 is CATKLTAGIEQYF. The CDR3 DNA reads TGTGCCACCAAGCTTACGGCCGGGATCGAGCAGTACTTC.

This clonotype showed up many times. The V and J genes are TRBV20-1 and TRBJ2-1, with TRBD2 matching over 11 bases. The V segment lost 5 bases and the J segment 6 bases; nucleotides outside the gene matches: 24. Looked up from germline, CDR1 is DFQATT and CDR2 is SNEGSKA (reference sequence). The CDR3 totals 20 residues. The CDR3 is CSAEQLKGLAGGPLFNEQFF. In nucleotides, the CDR3 is TGCAGTGCTGAGCAACTGAAAGGACTAGCGGGCGGGCCTTTGTTCAATGAGCAGTTCTTC.

This CDR3 reads CASSYSEYGQPQHF. The CDR3 DNA reads as TGTGCCAGCAGTTACTCGGAGTACGGTCAGCCCCAGCATTTT. The gene calls are TRBV6-5 and TRBJ1-5, with D uncertain. V was clipped by 0 bases and J by 6 bases, with 9 bases between them. Germline CDR1 MNHEY, CDR2 SVGAGI. This CDR3 comprises 14 residues.

This clonotype has only a few counts. The V call is TRBV7-9, the J call TRBJ1-2, with a possible D match to TRBD1 (5 bases). The V end was cut by 5 bases, the J end by 6 bases, with 13 bases between. From germline, CDR1 is SEHNR and CDR2 FQNEAQ (reference sequence). This CDR3 region has 13 residues. Written as DNA, the CDR3 is TGTGCCAGCAGCCTCCGGGGGGTTAATGGCTACACCTTC. This translates into CASSLRGVNGYTF. The full variable domain, its missing parts supplied by reference TRBV7-9 and TRBJ1-2, is DTGVSQNPRHKITKRGQNVTFRCDPISEHNRLYWYRQTLGQGPEFLTYFQNEAQLEKSRLLSDRFSAERPKGSFSTLEIQRTEQGDSAMYLCASSLRGVNGYTFGSGTRLTVV.

Many counts were recorded for this clonotype. An end of the junction does not agree with germline; a read error may underlie this. The V and J genes are TRBV6-6 and TRBJ2-3, with 13 nucleotides matching TRBD2. Germline CDR1 and CDR2: MNHNY and SVGAGI (reference sequence). The CDR3 is made up of 12 amino acids. CDR3 residues: CASSQGLAGLRF. DNA for the CDR3: TGTGCCAGCAGCCAGGGACTAGCGGGGCTGCGGTTT.

The chain recombines TRBV12-3 or TRBV12-4 with TRBJ1-4; D remains unclear. The CDR3 consists of 12 residues. The germline V and J ends were trimmed by 6 bases and 7 bases, with 9 bases remaining between them. Written as DNA, the CDR3 is TGTGCCAGCAGGCTAGAGGCTGAAAAACTGTTTTTT. This sequence encodes CASRLEAEKLFF.

This clonotype was seen a few times. This chain connects TRBV7-2 to TRBJ2-7, with 12 bases lining up with TRBD1. Per germline, CDR1 SGHTA and CDR2 FQGNSA. This CDR3 region has 15 residues. Losses at the gene ends were 5 bases for V and 5 bases for J; bases not matched to a gene: 7. The DNA of the CDR3 is TGTGCCAGCAGCCAGCCGGGACAGGGGGCCCACGAGCAGTACTTC. Its protein product is CASSQPGQGAHEQYF.

This chain links TRBV12-3 or TRBV12-4 with TRBJ2-3; 7 nucleotides agree with TRBD1. Trimming at V came to 3 bases and at J to 5 bases, leaving 8 bases not matched to a gene. The CDR3 runs 15 residues. CDR3 residues: CASSFIGGEGDTQYF. The CDR3 DNA reads as TGTGCCAGCAGTTTCATAGGGGGCGAGGGAGATACGCAGTATTTT.

There are a few counts of this clonotype. This chain uses TRBV10-2 with TRBJ2-1; TRBD2 might be the D (6 bases). The CDR3 runs 13 residues. Deletions cut 7 bases from V and 9 bases from J, with 16 bases between. Germline assignment: CDR1 WSHSY and CDR2 SAAADI. The CDR3 loop reads CASTMSFGGEQFF. CDR3 nucleotide sequence: TGCGCCAGCACCATGTCGTTCGGGGGTGAGCAGTTCTTC.

In regard to this clonotype: Compared with germline, one end of the junction differs, possibly owing to a read error. V usage is TRBV7-7 and J usage is TRBJ2-5; no clear D gene. The CDR3 covers 14 residues. CDR1 SSHAT and CDR2 FNYEAQ come from the germline V gene (reference sequence). This chain's CDR3 is CASSAASAPETQYF. The CDR3 DNA reads TGTGCTAGCAGCGCCGCGTCAGCGCCAGAGACCCAGTACTTC. Full variable domain (rest looked up from reference TRBV7-7 and TRBJ2-5): GAGVSQSPRYKVTKRGQDVTLRCDPISSHATLYWYQQALGQGPEFLTYFNYEAQPDKSGLPSDRFSAERPEGSISTLTIQRTEQRDSAMYRCASSAASAPETQYFGPGTRLLVL.

This clonotype was seen a handful of times. The V gene is TRBV12-3 or TRBV12-4, the J gene TRBJ1-2, with 9 bases aligning to TRBD1. The CDR3 is 15 amino acids. V shed 6 bases, J shed 5 bases, and the junction held 10 bases outside the gene matches. DNA of the CDR3: TGTGCCAGCAGCCGATCCCGGGACAGGGAGTATGGCTACACCTTC. This translates into CASSRSRDREYGYTF.

This chain joins TRBV24-1 and TRBJ2-5, with a tentative D call TRBD2 (6 bases). Trimming pared 2 bases from V and 1 base from J, leaving 10 bases between. Germline loops: CDR1 KGHDR, CDR2 SFDVKD. The CDR3 has 15 residues. The CDR3 loop is CATSDSGDVQETQYF. In DNA form, the CDR3 reads TGTGCCACCAGTGATTCGGGGGACGTCCAAGAGACCCAGTACTTC.

This clonotype came up a few times. The rearrangement joins TRBV7-9 to TRBJ1-5; 8 nucleotides line up with TRBD1. CDR1 is SEHNR, CDR2 FQNEAQ, per germline (reference sequence). The J segment lost 7 bases and the V segment lost 5 bases, leaving 7 bases of the junction unmatched. This CDR3 spans 14 amino acids. The CDR3 here is CASSTGQGTQPQHF. CDR3 sequence (DNA): TGTGCCAGCAGCACCGGACAGGGCACCCAGCCCCAGCATTTT.

This clonotype was counted a few times. The V call is TRBV12-3 or TRBV12-4, the J call TRBJ2-2; 9 bases fit TRBD1. V was clipped by 3 bases and J by 7 bases; unmatched bases: 9. The CDR3 covers 16 residues. CDR3 sequence (DNA): TGTGCCAGCAGTTTTTTCACAGGGGGCGCAAACGGGGAGCTGTTTTTT. Its translation: CASSFFTGGANGELFF.

The gene calls are TRBV9 and TRBJ2-3; D call uncertain. Deletions cut 6 bases from V and 3 bases from J, with 8 bases between. This CDR3 has 12 residues. Germline lookup yields CDR1 SGDLS and CDR2 YYNGEE. Here the CDR3 reads CASTSGTDTQYF. CDR3 sequence (DNA): TGTGCCAGCACTTCGGGTACAGATACGCAGTATTTT.

The V gene is TRBV27, the J gene TRBJ2-1; no firm D call. The V end lost 0 bases, the J end lost 1 base, and 4 bases lay between the germline ends. Per the germline V gene, CDR1 is MNHEY and CDR2 is SMNVEV (reference sequence). This CDR3 comprises 14 residues. The CDR3 loop is CASSLSQSYNEQFF. CDR3 DNA sequence: TGTGCCAGCAGTTTATCCCAATCCTACAATGAGCAGTTCTTC.

This sequence joins TRBV10-3 and TRBJ2-3, with unresolved D. Germline values: CDR1 ENHRY, CDR2 SYGVKD. The CDR3 extends over 12 amino acids. V lost 6 bases and J 3 bases, leaving 7 bases between the germline ends. The CDR3 is CAIRESTDTQYF. The CDR3 DNA sequence: TGTGCCATCAGGGAAAGTACAGATACGCAGTATTTT.

In its sample, this clonotype was seen many times. This chain's CDR3 is CSAPGAERVKLFF. The CDR3 bases are TGCAGTGCCCCCGGGGCGGAAAGGGTAAAACTGTTTTTT. The genes are TRBV20-1 and TRBJ1-4; weak D call: TRBD1 (5 bases). V lost 6 bases to trimming and J lost 10 bases, with 18 bases between them. This CDR3 has 13 residues. CDR1 DFQATT and CDR2 SNEGSKA come from the germline V gene (reference sequence).

This clonotype was seen a few times. This chain links TRBV10-3 with TRBJ2-3; 13 nucleotides agree with TRBD2. CDR3 length: 16 amino acids. The V and J ends lost 7 bases and 0 bases, in that order; junction bases with no gene match: 4. From germline, CDR1 is ENHRY and CDR2 SYGVKD. CDR3 protein: CAIKGLAGTSTDTQYF. The CDR3 DNA is TGTGCCATCAAGGGACTAGCGGGGACTAGCACAGATACGCAGTATTTT.

This clonotype was observed many times. J is TRBJ2-7 and V is TRBV20-1; unclear D gene. The V gene's germline CDR1 is DFQATT and CDR2 SNEGSKA (reference sequence). The CDR3 is 12 amino acids. V dropped 6 bases and J dropped 2 bases, with 11 bases sitting between them. Written as DNA, the CDR3 is TGCAGTGCCACCTCAGGCCCCTACGAGCAGTACTTC. The encoded protein is CSATSGPYEQYF.

The chain employs TRBV19 and TRBJ1-1; 8 nucleotides align to TRBD1. The CDR3 is 14 residues long. The germline gives CDR1 LNHDA, CDR2 SQIVND (reference sequence). J lost 1 base, V lost 6 bases, and 4 bases had no gene match. CDR3 DNA: TGTGCCAGTAGAAGACAGGGGAGGAACACTGAAGCTTTCTTT. As protein: CASRRQGRNTEAFF. The full variable domain, its missing parts supplied by reference TRBV19 and TRBJ1-1, is DGGITQSPKYLFRKEGQNVTLSCEQNLNHDAMYWYRQDPGQGLRLIYYSQIVNDFQKGDIAEGYSVSREKKESFPLTVTSAQKNPTAFYLCASRRQGRNTEAFFGQGTRLTVV.

This clonotype has more than one count but fewer than ten. This chain connects TRBV7-3 to TRBJ2-2; TRBD2 might be the D (5 bases). Germline CDR1 and CDR2: SGHTA and FQGTGA. The CDR3 runs to 18 residues. Trimming removed 5 bases from V and 0 bases from J, with 19 bases in between. The CDR3 DNA reads TGTGCCAGCAGCGACCTTCATGGTAGCGTAGCGAACACCGGGGAGCTGTTTTTT. It codes for CASSDLHGSVANTGELFF. The full variable domain, with the rest looked up from reference TRBV7-3 and TRBJ2-2, is GAGVSQTPSNKVTEKGKYVELRCDPISGHTALYWYRQSLGQGPEFLIYFQGTGAADDSGLPNDRFFAVRPEGSVSTLKIQRTERGDSAVYLCASSDLHGSVANTGELFFGEGSRLTVL.

This clonotype has only a few counts. This rearrangement joins TRBV7-6 to TRBJ1-2; weak D call: TRBD1 (5 bases). V gave up 5 bases and J gave up 8 bases, with 18 bases separating them. Germline V gene data show CDR1 as SGHVS and CDR2 as FNYEAQ. CDR3 length equals 14 residues. The CDR3 spells CASSTGARGDGYTF. DNA of the CDR3: TGTGCCAGCAGCACAGGTGCCCGGGGTGACGGCTACACCTTC.

This clonotype was picked up a small number of times. In nucleotides, the CDR3 is TGTGCCAGCAGCCCGCCGGGACGGAACAATACGCAGTATTTT. As protein: CASSPPGRNNTQYF. The rearrangement links TRBV7-9 to TRBJ2-3; D is perhaps TRBD1 or TRBD2 (5 bases each). Germline V gene lookup returns CDR1 SEHNR and CDR2 FQNEAQ (reference sequence). The V end lost 5 bases, the J end lost 7 bases, and 16 bases lay between the germline ends. The CDR3 is 14 amino acids.

The V and J genes are TRBV5-5 and TRBJ2-1; D is possibly TRBD1 (7 bases). The CDR3 runs 16 residues. CDR1 is SGHKS and CDR2 is YYEKEE in the germline V gene (reference sequence). Deletions cut 4 bases from V and 8 bases from J, with 22 bases between. CDR3 DNA: TGTGCCAGCAGCGATGGCGGGACAGACATCGGGCATGAGCAGTTCTTC. Amino acid sequence: CASSDGGTDIGHEQFF.

With regard to this clonotype: A much larger clone differs by one base, so this may be a read error. The chain has TRBV2 and TRBJ1-5; D gene ambiguous. Germline V gives CDR1 SNHLY, CDR2 FYNNEI. CDR3 size: 14 residues. Trimming took off 2 bases at V and 5 bases at J, with 10 bases between the two ends. CDR3 nucleotides: TGTGCCAGCAGTGAATGGACCAGAGATCAGCCCCAGCATTTT. Its protein product is CASSEWTRDQPQHF.

This clonotype was counted between two and nine times. The chain links TRBV19 to TRBJ1-5; D not resolved. The germline CDR1 and CDR2 sequences are LNHDA and SQIVND (reference sequence). There are 16 residues in the CDR3. V was cut by 8 bases and J by 2 bases, with 19 bases left in between. CDR3 sequence reads: CASHGRERYGNQPQHF. CDR3 nucleotide sequence: TGTGCCAGTCACGGGCGGGAGCGGTACGGCAATCAGCCCCAGCATTTT.

The chain has TRBV29-1 and TRBJ2-1; D not resolved. The CDR3 has 11 residues. The germline V gene encodes CDR1 SQVTM and CDR2 ANQGSEA. With 7 bases removed from V and 6 bases from J, the gap between germline ends came to 10 bases. CDR3 nucleotide sequence: TGCAGCGCCGGCGGTGCCAATGAGCAGTTCTTC. Translation gives CSAGGANEQFF.

This clonotype has only a few counts. The V call is TRBV5-5, the J call TRBJ2-5; D is undetermined. The CDR3 is 13 residues long. V was cut by 4 bases and J by 4 bases, with 11 bases left in between. Per the germline V gene, CDR1 is SGHKS and CDR2 is YYEKEE (reference sequence). The CDR3 here is CASSAAPLETQYF. The CDR3 bases are TGTGCCAGCAGCGCTGCCCCGTTAGAGACCCAGTACTTC.

This chain links TRBV7-2 with TRBJ2-2; a weak D match, TRBD1 (6 bases). Trimming pared 3 bases from V and 4 bases from J, leaving 12 bases between. CDR3 size: 15 residues. CDR1 SGHTA and CDR2 FQGNSA come from the germline V gene. The CDR3 sequence is CASSFTGTGTGELFF. CDR3 nucleotides: TGTGCCAGCAGCTTTACAGGGACGGGCACCGGGGAGCTGTTTTTT.